This is a list of T cell receptor beta chains from one sample in a study of T-cell memory formation after mild COVID-19. TCRdb analysed the 5' RACE reads with MiXCR anew, one entry per CDR3 protein. This sample has roughly 100,000 distinct CDR3 sequences, with about 15% found just once. The specimen sequenced was PBMCs or a T cell subset sorted from them (not recorded which). The receptor source for this set is an adult woman who had mild COVID-19 (a few samples of this study predate the infection). Cell type and time point are not known. The CDR3 runs from the conserved cysteine through the conserved F or W. Each record gives: J gene, clone size, D gene, V gene, CDR3 protein, CDR3 DNA. A D gene is named only where the DNA matches it firmly. Clone sizes are given selectively: once, few, many, or a class where the clone is expanded.

j_gene: TRBJ2-1
abundance: NA
d_gene: TRBD2
v_gene: TRBV9
CDR3aa: CASSGPSGRTNEQFF
CDR3nt: TGTGCCAGCAGCGGCCCTAGCGGGAGGACTAATGAGCAGTTCTTC

j_gene: TRBJ1-1
abundance: few
d_gene: TRBD1
v_gene: TRBV3-1
CDR3aa: CASSLRTGMNTEAFF
CDR3nt: TGTGCCAGCAGCTTGCGGACAGGGATGAACACTGAAGCTTTCTTT

j_gene: TRBJ2-7
abundance: NA
d_gene: NA
v_gene: TRBV27
CDR3aa: CASRIGVRYEQYF
CDR3nt: TGTGCCAGCAGAATAGGGGTGAGGTACGAGCAGTACTTC

j_gene: TRBJ2-1
abundance: NA
d_gene: NA
v_gene: TRBV9
CDR3aa: CASSVESYNEQFF
CDR3nt: TGTGCCAGCAGCGTAGAGAGCTACAATGAGCAGTTCTTC

j_gene: TRBJ2-5
abundance: few
d_gene: NA
v_gene: TRBV7-8
CDR3aa: CATVAEHQETQYF
CDR3nt: TGTGCCACTGTAGCGGAACACCAAGAGACCCAGTACTTC

j_gene: TRBJ2-2
abundance: NA
d_gene: TRBD2
v_gene: TRBV11-3
CDR3aa: CASSLLAGEYGGELFF
CDR3nt: TGTGCCAGCAGCTTATTAGCGGGAGAGTACGGCGGGGAGCTGTTTTTT

j_gene: TRBJ2-6
abundance: few
d_gene: TRBD1
v_gene: TRBV7-2
CDR3aa: CASSLEWDRVSGANVLTF
CDR3nt: TGTGCCAGCAGCTTAGAATGGGACAGGGTCTCTGGGGCCAACGTCCTGACTTTC

j_gene: TRBJ2-1
abundance: NA
d_gene: TRBD2
v_gene: TRBV12-3/TRBV12-4
CDR3aa: CASSPPSGGGNEQFF
CDR3nt: TGTGCCAGCAGCCCCCCTAGCGGGGGTGGGAATGAGCAGTTCTTC

j_gene: TRBJ2-3
abundance: few
d_gene: NA
v_gene: TRBV2
CDR3aa: CASGSRIADTQYF
CDR3nt: TGTGCCAGCGGGTCCCGCATCGCAGATACGCAGTATTTT

j_gene: TRBJ2-2
abundance: few
d_gene: NA
v_gene: TRBV5-1
CDR3aa: CASSFEQLTGELFF
CDR3nt: TGCGCCAGCAGCTTCGAGCAGTTGACCGGGGAGCTGTTTTTT

j_gene: TRBJ1-1
abundance: many
d_gene: NA
v_gene: TRBV11-1
CDR3aa: CASSLGAPYEAFF
CDR3nt: TGTGCCAGCAGCTTAGGCGCCCCGTATGAAGCTTTCTTT

j_gene: TRBJ2-7
abundance: few
d_gene: NA
v_gene: TRBV7-2
CDR3aa: CASSHGEEQYF
CDR3nt: TGTGCCAGCAGCCACGGCGAGGAGCAGTACTTC

j_gene: TRBJ2-3
abundance: few
d_gene: NA
v_gene: TRBV20-1
CDR3aa: CSARAYLASAPDTQYF
CDR3nt: TGCAGTGCTAGAGCCTATCTAGCGTCAGCCCCCGATACGCAGTATTTT

j_gene: TRBJ2-7
abundance: NA
d_gene: TRBD1
v_gene: TRBV4-1
CDR3aa: CASSQGQGSFEQYF
CDR3nt: TGCGCCAGCAGCCAGGGACAGGGTTCCTTTGAGCAGTACTTC

j_gene: TRBJ1-1
abundance: few
d_gene: NA
v_gene: TRBV6-5
CDR3aa: CASSEGRGYTEAFF
CDR3nt: TGTGCCAGCAGCGAGGGCAGGGGTTATACTGAAGCTTTCTTT

j_gene: TRBJ1-4
abundance: NA
d_gene: TRBD1
v_gene: TRBV12-3/TRBV12-4
CDR3aa: CASSDDRGHSNEKLFF
CDR3nt: TGTGCCAGCAGTGATGACAGGGGGCACAGTAATGAAAAACTGTTTTTT

j_gene: TRBJ2-3
abundance: few
d_gene: NA
v_gene: TRBV12-3/TRBV12-4
CDR3aa: CASSWTVYSTDTQYF
CDR3nt: TGTGCCAGCAGTTGGACCGTCTATAGCACAGATACGCAGTATTTT

j_gene: TRBJ1-2
abundance: few
d_gene: TRBD1
v_gene: TRBV29-1
CDR3aa: CSVEDGSGGYGYTF
CDR3nt: TGCAGCGTTGAAGATGGGTCAGGGGGCTATGGCTACACCTTC

j_gene: TRBJ1-4
abundance: NA
d_gene: TRBD1
v_gene: TRBV9
CDR3aa: CASSVGRQGMYEKLFF
CDR3nt: TGTGCCAGCAGCGTAGGAAGACAGGGAATGTATGAAAAACTGTTTTTT

j_gene: TRBJ2-5
abundance: few
d_gene: NA
v_gene: TRBV12-3/TRBV12-4
CDR3aa: CASRGRSETQYF
CDR3nt: TGTGCCAGCAGAGGTCGGTCAGAGACCCAGTACTTC

j_gene: TRBJ2-1
abundance: NA
d_gene: TRBD2
v_gene: TRBV12-3/TRBV12-4
CDR3aa: CASRQIAGLYNEQFF
CDR3nt: TGTGCCAGCAGGCAAATAGCGGGCCTTTACAATGAGCAGTTCTTC

j_gene: TRBJ2-7
abundance: few
d_gene: NA
v_gene: TRBV25-1
CDR3aa: CASSENGRPYEQYF
CDR3nt: TGTGCCAGCAGTGAAAATGGCCGACCCTACGAGCAGTACTTC

j_gene: TRBJ1-1
abundance: NA
d_gene: TRBD1
v_gene: TRBV15
CDR3aa: CATSRGNRGEAFF
CDR3nt: TGTGCCACCAGCAGAGGGAACAGGGGTGAAGCTTTCTTT

j_gene: TRBJ1-1
abundance: NA
d_gene: NA
v_gene: TRBV27
CDR3aa: CASSFEGQEAFF
CDR3nt: TGTGCCAGCAGTTTTGAGGGACAAGAAGCTTTCTTT